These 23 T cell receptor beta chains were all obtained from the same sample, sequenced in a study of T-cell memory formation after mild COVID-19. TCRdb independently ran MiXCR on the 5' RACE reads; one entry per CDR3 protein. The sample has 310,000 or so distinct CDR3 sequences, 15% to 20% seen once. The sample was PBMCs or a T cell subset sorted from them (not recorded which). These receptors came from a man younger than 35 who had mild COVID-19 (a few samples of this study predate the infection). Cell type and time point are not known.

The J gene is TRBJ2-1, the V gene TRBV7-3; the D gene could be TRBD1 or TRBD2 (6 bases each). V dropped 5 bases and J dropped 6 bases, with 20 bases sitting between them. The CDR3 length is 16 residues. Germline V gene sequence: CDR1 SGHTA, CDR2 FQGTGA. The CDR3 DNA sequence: TGTGCCAGCAGCCCCCGTGGAGGGGGAATGGGCAATGAGCAGTTCTTC. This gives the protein CASSPRGGGMGNEQFF.

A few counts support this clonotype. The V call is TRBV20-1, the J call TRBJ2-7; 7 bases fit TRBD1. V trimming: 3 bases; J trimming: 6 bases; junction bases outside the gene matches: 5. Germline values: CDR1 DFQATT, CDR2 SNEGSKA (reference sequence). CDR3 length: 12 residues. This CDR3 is CSARGQSGEQYF. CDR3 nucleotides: TGCAGTGCTAGGGGACAGTCTGGCGAGCAGTACTTC.

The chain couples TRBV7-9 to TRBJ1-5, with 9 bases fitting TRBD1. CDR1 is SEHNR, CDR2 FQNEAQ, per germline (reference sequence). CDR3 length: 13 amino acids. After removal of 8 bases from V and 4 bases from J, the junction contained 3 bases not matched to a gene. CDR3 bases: TGTGCCAGCGCGACAGGGGGGAATCAGCCCCAGCATTTT. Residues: CASATGGNQPQHF. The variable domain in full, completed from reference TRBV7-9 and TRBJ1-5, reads DTGVSQNPRHKITKRGQNVTFRCDPISEHNRLYWYRQTLGQGPEFLTYFQNEAQLEKSRLLSDRFSAERPKGSFSTLEIQRTEQGDSAMYLCASATGGNQPQHFGDGTRLSIL.

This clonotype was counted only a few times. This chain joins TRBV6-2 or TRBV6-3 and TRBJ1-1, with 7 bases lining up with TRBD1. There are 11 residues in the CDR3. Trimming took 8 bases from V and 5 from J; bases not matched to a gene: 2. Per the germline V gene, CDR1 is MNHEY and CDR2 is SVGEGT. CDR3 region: CASLQGTEAFF. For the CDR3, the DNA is TGTGCCAGCTTACAGGGGACTGAAGCTTTCTTT.

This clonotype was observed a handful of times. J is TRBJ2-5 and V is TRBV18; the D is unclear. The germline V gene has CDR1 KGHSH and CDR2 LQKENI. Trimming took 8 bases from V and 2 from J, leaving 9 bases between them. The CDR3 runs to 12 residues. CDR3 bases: TGTGCCAGCACCCTGAATCAAGAGACCCAGTACTTC. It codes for CASTLNQETQYF. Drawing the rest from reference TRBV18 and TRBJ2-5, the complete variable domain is NAGVMQNPRHLVRRRGQEARLRCSPMKGHSHVYWYRQLPEEGLKFMVYLQKENIIDESGMPKERFSAEFPKEGPSILRIQQVVRGDSAAYFCASTLNQETQYFGPGTRLLVL.

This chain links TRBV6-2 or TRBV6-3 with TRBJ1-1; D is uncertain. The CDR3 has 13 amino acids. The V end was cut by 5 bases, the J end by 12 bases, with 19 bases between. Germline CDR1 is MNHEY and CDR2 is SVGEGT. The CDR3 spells CASSPPGPVRPFF. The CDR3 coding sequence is TGTGCCAGCAGTCCTCCGGGTCCCGTTCGTCCTTTCTTT.

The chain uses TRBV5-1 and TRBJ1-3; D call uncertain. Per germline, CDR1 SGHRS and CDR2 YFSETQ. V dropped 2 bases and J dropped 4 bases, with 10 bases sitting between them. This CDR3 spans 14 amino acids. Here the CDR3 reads CASSFGTAGNTIYF. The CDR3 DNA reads TGCGCCAGCAGCTTCGGAACAGCCGGAAACACCATATATTTT.

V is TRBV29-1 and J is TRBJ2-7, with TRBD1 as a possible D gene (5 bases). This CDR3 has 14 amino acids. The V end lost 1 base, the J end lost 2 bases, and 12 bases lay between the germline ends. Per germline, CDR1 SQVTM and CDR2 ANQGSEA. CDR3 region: CSVEVDTEPYEQYF. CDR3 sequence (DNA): TGCAGCGTTGAAGTGGACACCGAACCCTACGAGCAGTACTTC.

DNA of the CDR3: TGCGCCAGCAGCCACCCCCCCACAGGGAACTATGGCTACACCTTC. Protein: CASSHPPTGNYGYTF. The chain joins TRBV4-1 to TRBJ1-2, with TRBD1 as a possible D gene (6 bases). This CDR3 comprises 15 residues. Germline values: CDR1 MGHRA, CDR2 YSYEKL. The V end was cut by 3 bases, the J end by 2 bases, with 13 bases between.

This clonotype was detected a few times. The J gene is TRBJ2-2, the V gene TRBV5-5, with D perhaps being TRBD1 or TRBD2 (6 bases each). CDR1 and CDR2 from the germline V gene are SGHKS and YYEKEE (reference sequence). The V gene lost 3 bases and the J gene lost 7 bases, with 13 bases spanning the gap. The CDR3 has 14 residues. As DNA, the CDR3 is TGTGCCAGCAGCTGGGGGGCGCTGGGCGGGGAGCTGTTTTTT. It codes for CASSWGALGGELFF.

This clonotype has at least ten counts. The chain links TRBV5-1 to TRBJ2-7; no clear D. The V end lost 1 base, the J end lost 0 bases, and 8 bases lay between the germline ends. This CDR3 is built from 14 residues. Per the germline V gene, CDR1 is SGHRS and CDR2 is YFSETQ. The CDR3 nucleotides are TGCGCCAGCAGCTTGAGTGGTTACTCCTACGAGCAGTACTTC. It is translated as CASSLSGYSYEQYF.

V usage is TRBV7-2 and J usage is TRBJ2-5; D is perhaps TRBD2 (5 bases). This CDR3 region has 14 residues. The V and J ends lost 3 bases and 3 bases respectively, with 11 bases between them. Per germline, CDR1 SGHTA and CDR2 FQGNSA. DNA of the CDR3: TGTGCCAGCAGCTTCGGGCTAGCCGAAGAGACCCAGTACTTC. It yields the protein CASSFGLAEETQYF.

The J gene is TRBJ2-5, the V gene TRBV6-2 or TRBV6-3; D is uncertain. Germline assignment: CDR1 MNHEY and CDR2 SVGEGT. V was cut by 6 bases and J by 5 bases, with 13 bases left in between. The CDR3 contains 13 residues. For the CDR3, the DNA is TGTGCCAGCAGCAAATCTCTCGAGGAGACCCAGTACTTC. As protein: CASSKSLEETQYF.

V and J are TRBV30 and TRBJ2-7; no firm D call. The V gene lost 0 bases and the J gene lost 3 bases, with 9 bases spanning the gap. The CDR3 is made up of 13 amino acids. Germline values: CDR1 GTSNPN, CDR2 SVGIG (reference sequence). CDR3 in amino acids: CAWSVGSYYEQYF. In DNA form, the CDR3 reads TGTGCCTGGAGTGTGGGTAGCTACTACGAGCAGTACTTC. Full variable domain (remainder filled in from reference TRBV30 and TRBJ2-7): SQTIHQWPATLVQPVGSPLSLECTVEGTSNPNLYWYRQAAGRGLQLLFYSVGIGQISSEVPQNLSASRPQDRQFILSSKKLLLSDSGFYLCAWSVGSYYEQYFGPGTRLTVT.

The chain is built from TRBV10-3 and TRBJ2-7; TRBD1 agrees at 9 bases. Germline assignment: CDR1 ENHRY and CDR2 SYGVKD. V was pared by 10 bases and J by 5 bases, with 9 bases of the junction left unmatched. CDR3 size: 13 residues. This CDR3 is CATEGTGLNEQYF. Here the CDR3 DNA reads TGTGCCACCGAGGGGACAGGGCTCAACGAGCAGTACTTC.

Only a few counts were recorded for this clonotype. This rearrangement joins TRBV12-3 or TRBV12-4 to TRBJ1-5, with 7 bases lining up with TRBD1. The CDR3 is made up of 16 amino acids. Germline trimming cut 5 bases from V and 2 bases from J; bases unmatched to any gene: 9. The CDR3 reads CASSRTGGLGNQPQHF. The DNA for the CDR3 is TGTGCCAGCAGTCGGACAGGCGGCTTGGGCAATCAGCCCCAGCATTTT.

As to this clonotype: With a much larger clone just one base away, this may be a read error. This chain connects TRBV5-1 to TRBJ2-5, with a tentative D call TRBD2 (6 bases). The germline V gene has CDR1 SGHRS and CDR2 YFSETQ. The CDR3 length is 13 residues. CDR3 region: CARSLVREETQYF. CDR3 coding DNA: TGCGCCAGAAGCTTGGTTCGGGAGGAGACCCAGTACTTC.

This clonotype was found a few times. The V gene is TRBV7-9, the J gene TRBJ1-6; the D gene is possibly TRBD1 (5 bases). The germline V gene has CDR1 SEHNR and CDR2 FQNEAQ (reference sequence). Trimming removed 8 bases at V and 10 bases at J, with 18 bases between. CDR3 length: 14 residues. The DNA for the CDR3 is TGTGCCAGCCGGCCCGGGCAGGGATACTCACCCCTCCACTTT. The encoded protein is CASRPGQGYSPLHF.

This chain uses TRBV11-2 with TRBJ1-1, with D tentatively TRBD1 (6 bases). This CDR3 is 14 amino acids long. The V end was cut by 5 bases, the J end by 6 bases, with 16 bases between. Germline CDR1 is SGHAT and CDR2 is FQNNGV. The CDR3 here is CASSPSWGGSEAFF. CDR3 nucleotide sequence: TGTGCCAGCAGCCCGAGCTGGGGGGGCTCTGAAGCTTTCTTT.

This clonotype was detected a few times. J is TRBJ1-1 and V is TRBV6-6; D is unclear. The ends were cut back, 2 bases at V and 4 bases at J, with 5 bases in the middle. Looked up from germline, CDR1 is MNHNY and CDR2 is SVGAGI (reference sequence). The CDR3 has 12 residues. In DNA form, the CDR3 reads TGTGCCAGCAGTTACGTGGTCACTGAAGCTTTCTTT. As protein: CASSYVVTEAFF.

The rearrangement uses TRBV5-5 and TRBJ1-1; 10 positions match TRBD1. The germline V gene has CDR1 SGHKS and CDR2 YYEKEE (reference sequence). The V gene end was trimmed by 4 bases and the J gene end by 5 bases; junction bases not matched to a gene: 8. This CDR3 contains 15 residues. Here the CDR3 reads CASSRGQGVLTEAFF. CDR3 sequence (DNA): TGTGCCAGCAGCAGAGGACAGGGGGTTCTAACTGAAGCTTTCTTT.

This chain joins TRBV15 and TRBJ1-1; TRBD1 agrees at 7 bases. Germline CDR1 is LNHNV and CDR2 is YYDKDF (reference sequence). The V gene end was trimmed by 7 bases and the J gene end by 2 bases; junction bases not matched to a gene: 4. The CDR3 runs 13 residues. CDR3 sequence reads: CATTNRGNTEAFF. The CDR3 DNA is TGTGCCACCACTAACAGGGGAAACACTGAAGCTTTCTTT.

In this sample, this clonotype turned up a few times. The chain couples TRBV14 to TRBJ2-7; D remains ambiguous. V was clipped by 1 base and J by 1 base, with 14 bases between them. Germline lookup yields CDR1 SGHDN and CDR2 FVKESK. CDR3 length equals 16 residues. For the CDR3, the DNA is TGTGCCAGCAGCCAAGTCGACGAATTCTTATCCTACGAGCAGTACTTC. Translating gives CASSQVDEFLSYEQYF. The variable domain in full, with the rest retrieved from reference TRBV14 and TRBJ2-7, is EAGVTQFPSHSVIEKGQTVTLRCDPISGHDNLYWYRRVMGKEIKFLLHFVKESKQDESGMPNNRFLAERTGGTYSTLKVQPAELEDSGVYFCASSQVDEFLSYEQYFGPGTRLTVT.